These T cell receptor beta chains were read from a single sample in a study of type 1 regulatory T cells. No antigen has been assigned to these receptors. TCRdb fed the reads into MiXCR, producing one record per CDR3 protein. Of around 69,000 distinct CDR3 sequences listed, about 69% were seen once; the top ten hold 7% to 8.5%. Specimen: cultured T cells, either the whole culture or a sorted T cell fraction (not recorded which). The receptors originated from a human donor in good health. CDR3s leave out the opening cysteine and the closing phenylalanine or tryptophan.

>TRBV7-8
ASSLGARARSIHEQY
>TRBV9
ASSVDPTGAGSNEQF
>TRBV5-1
ASSFGGFETQY
>TRBV7-9
ASSLGALADSSYNEQF
>TRBV20-1
SARVGDQFHNEQF
>TRBV4-1
ASSLGQGFTGELF
>TRBV27
ASSLIVGSYEQY
>TRBV6-1
ASSEARWYEQY
>TRBV20-1
SVRLAGGSYEQY
>TRBV4-1
ASSQRTSGSAVTDTQY
>TRBV5-1
ASSLRPGGETQY
>TRBV2
AGDRGATISSYNEQF
>TRBV2
ASSEVVSVTYEQY
>TRBV7-2
ASSLWGLKTSIPDTQY
>TRBV7-9
ASSLRLAGGYNEQF
>TRBV12-5
ASGLVPPGETQY
>TRBV12-3/TRBV12-4
ASSFPSSFYNEQF
>TRBV24-1
ATSDLNNEQF
>TRBV7-9
ASSSQPARGGGEQF
>TRBV7-9
ASSARGPWTQY
>TRBV3-1
ASSSFRQGGIYEQY
>TRBV2
ASGQGANQPQH
>TRBV18
ASSPDSYNEQF
>TRBV27
ASSLFGRVAGGYT
>TRBV9
ASSVGVASNEQF
>TRBV20-1
SARRAVGYGYT
>TRBV6-2/TRBV6-3
ASSYALVGVDTQY